The present entry profiles one T cell receptor (beta chain) with its context. The antigen is not known. CDR1 and CDR2 (germline): MDHEN, SYDVKM. Trimming cost V 7 bases and J 4 bases; bases outside gene matches: 11. There are 15 residues in the CDR3. This entry is derived from a study of shared clonotypes between healthy human individuals. Study-level results: Investigators collected only blood, and repertoires in tissues likely differ. Richness estimates generally favored naive over memory subsets.

CD4+ cells were split into CD45RA+ naive and CD45RA-negative memory subsets. Around 200 ng DNA, 30,000 to 35,000 T cell genomes, went into each sorted-subset replicate PCR. The data were produced by immunoSEQ multiplex PCR, yet TCRdb's version contains in-frame clones alone and is incomplete. The sample records about 2.4 million clones, around 90% being singletons. The sample comprised naive CD4+ T cells sorted from blood. Subset defined: CD45RA+ positively selected. The clonotype comes from a man between 18 and 29 years old in good health. The chain joins TRBV28 to TRBJ1-2; 8 nucleotides line up with TRBD1. The CDR3 DNA follows: TGTGCCAGCAAATACGGCAGGGGGCGCTTCTATGGCTACACCTTC. It codes for CASKYGRGRFYGYTF.